These T cell receptor beta chains were read from a single sample in a study of STAT5B mutations in CD4+ large granular lymphocyte leukemia. Produced via immunoSEQ multiplex PCR; TCRdb's table is partial and in-frame only. The sample consists of nearly 35,000 clones, about 70% of them appearing once. The sequenced sample consisted of CD4+ T cells from blood buffy coats. These receptors were obtained from a human donor in good health. CDR3s include the opening cysteine and the closing phenylalanine or tryptophan. Size is omitted from some rows. Given values are once, few, many or a class for expanded clones.

TRBV29-1	-	TRBJ2-5	CSVERQEETQYF
TRBV7-2	-	TRBJ2-3	CASSPTWDTQYF
TRBV6-1	-	TRBJ2-7	CASSEVTSSYEQYF
TRBV7-2	once	TRBJ1-2	CASRAPSDNYGYTF
TRBV19	once	TRBJ1-2	CASSTGQLNYGYTF
TRBV4-1	-	TRBJ1-6	CASSQVGQINSPLHF
TRBV7-3	-	TRBJ1-2	CASSLKGGRGYTF
TRBV4-1	-	TRBJ2-2	CASSPTFWGTTAGELFF
TRBV19	-	TRBJ1-5	CASSGQVGRGYNQPQHF
TRBV12-5	-	TRBJ2-7	CASGLPQGRLTYEQYF
TRBV7-9	few	TRBJ1-2	CASSPTGVNGYTF